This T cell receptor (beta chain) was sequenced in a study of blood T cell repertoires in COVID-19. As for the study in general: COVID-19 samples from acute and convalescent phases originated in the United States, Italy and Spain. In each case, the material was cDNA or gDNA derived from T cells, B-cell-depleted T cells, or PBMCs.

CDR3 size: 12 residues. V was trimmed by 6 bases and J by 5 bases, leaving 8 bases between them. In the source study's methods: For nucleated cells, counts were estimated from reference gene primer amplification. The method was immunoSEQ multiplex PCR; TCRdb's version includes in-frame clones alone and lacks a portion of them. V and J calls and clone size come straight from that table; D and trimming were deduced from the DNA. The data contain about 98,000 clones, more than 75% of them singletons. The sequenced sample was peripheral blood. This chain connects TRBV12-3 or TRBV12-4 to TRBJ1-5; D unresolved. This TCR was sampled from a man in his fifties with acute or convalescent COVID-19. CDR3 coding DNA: TGTGCCAGCAGAGGGAGTCATCAGCCCCAGCATTTT. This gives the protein CASRGSHQPQHF.